This T cell receptor (beta chain) was sequenced during a study of T-cell reconstitution after alpha-beta-depleted transplantation in children (dated by TCRdb to the mid-2010s). In the study overall: The study quantitatively tracked T-cell immune reconstitution after TCRalphabeta/CD19-depleted allogeneic hematopoietic cell transplantation in children using TCR repertoire profiling.

This clonotype was detected a few times. Its target antigen remains unknown. Qualities for individual bases were not recorded, and no much larger clone is one base off. Library generation was performed with PCR. The instrument given in TCRdb is Illumina HiSeq 2500. TCR libraries were prepared with molecular barcoding, using unique molecular identifiers to normalize TCRbeta repertoire quantification. TCRdb trimmed the raw reads at Q25, called clones with MiXCR and kept productive beta chains. Records with the same CDR3 protein are collapsed into one entry carrying the most frequent genes and DNA. The sample table shows around 600,000 distinct CDR3 sequences, and roughly a tenth are seen once. Less than 4.5% of the sample belongs to the ten largest clones. Including cysteine and phenylalanine, the CDR3 has 12 amino acids. The read is trimmed to its CDR3 DNA, 36 bases read in frame from base 1. Deletion took 5 bases off V and 13 bases off J, with a span of 15 bases between the germline ends. The germline V gene (reference sequence) supplies CDR1 SEHNR and CDR2 FQNEAQ.

The V gene is TRBV7-9 and the J gene is TRBJ2-1; the D region possibly corresponds to TRBD2 (6 bases align). The receptor's source is a human donor who donated a stem cell graft to a child with acute myeloid leukemia. The sample was PBMCs from the stem cell graft donor, taken from the stem cell graft. The DNA sequence is TGTGCCAGCAGCCGCTGGGGGGACCAACAGTTCTTC. Its translation is CASSRWGDQQFF.